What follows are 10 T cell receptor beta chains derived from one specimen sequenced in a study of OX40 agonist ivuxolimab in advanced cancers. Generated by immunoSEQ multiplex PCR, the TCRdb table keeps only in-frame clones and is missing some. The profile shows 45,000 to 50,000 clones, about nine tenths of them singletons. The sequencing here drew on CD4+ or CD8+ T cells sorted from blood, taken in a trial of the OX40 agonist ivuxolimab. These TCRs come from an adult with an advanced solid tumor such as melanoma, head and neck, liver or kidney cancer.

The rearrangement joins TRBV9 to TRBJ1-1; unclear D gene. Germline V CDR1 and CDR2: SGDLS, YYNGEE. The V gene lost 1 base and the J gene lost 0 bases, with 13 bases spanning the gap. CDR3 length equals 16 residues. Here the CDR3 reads CASSVFQGSLNTEAFF. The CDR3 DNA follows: TGTGCCAGCAGCGTATTTCAAGGGAGCCTGAACACTGAAGCTTTCTTT.

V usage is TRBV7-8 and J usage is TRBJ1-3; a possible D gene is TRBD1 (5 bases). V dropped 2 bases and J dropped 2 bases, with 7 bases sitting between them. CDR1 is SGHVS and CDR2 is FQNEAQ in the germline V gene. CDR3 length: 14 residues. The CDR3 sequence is CASSLKGTGNTIYF. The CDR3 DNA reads TGTGCCAGCAGCTTAAAGGGGACTGGAAACACCATATATTTT.

CDR3 sequence: CASSPGAGTQYF. Written as DNA, the CDR3 is TGTGCCAGCAGCCCAGGGGCGGGTACGCAGTATTTT. The V call is TRBV9, the J call TRBJ2-3, with D maybe TRBD1 (6 bases). Germline loops: CDR1 SGDLS, CDR2 YYNGEE. CDR3 length: 12 residues. V was pared by 4 bases and J by 8 bases, with 11 bases between.

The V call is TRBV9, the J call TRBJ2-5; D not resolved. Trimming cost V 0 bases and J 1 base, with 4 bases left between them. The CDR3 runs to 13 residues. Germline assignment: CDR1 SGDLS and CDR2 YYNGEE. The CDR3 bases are TGTGCCAGCAGCGTAGGGGCCCAAGAGACCCAGTACTTC. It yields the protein CASSVGAQETQYF.

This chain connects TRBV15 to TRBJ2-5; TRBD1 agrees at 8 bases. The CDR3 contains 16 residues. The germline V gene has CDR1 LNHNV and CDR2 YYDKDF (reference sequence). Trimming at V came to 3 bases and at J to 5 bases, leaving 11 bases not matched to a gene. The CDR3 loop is CATSSGDRLLQETQYF. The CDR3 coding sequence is TGTGCCACCAGCAGTGGGGACAGGCTGCTCCAGGAGACCCAGTACTTC.

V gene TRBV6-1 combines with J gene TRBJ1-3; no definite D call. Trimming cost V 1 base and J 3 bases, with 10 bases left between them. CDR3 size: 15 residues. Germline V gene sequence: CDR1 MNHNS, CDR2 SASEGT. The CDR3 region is CASSEVGDGGNTIYF. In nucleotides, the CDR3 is TGTGCCAGCAGTGAAGTTGGGGATGGTGGAAACACCATATATTTT.

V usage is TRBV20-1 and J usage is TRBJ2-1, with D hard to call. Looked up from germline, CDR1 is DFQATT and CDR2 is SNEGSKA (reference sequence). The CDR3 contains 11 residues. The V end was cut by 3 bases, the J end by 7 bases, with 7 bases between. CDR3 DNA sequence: TGCAGTGCTAGTTTGGGGAATGAGCAGTTCTTC. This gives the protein CSASLGNEQFF.

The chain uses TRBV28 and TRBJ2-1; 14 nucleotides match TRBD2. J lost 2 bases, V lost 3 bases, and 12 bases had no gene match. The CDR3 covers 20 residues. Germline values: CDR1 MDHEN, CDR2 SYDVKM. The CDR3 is CASSFLVGLAGVSTYNEQFF. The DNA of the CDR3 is TGTGCCAGCAGTTTTCTGGTGGGACTAGCGGGAGTCTCGACCTACAATGAGCAGTTCTTC.

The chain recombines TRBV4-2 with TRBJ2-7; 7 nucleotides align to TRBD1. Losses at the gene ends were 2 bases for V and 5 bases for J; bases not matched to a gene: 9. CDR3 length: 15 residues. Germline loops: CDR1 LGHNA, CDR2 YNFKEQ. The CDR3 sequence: CASSQPLPDRDEQYF. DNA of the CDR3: TGTGCCAGCAGCCAACCGCTTCCTGACAGGGACGAGCAGTACTTC.

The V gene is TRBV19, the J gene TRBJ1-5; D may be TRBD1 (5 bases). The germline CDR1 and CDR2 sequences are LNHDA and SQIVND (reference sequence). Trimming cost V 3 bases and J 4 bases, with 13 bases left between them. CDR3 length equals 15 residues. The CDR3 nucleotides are TGTGCCAGTAGTATGTCAGGGTATCAGAATCAGCCCCAGCATTTT. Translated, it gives CASSMSGYQNQPQHF.